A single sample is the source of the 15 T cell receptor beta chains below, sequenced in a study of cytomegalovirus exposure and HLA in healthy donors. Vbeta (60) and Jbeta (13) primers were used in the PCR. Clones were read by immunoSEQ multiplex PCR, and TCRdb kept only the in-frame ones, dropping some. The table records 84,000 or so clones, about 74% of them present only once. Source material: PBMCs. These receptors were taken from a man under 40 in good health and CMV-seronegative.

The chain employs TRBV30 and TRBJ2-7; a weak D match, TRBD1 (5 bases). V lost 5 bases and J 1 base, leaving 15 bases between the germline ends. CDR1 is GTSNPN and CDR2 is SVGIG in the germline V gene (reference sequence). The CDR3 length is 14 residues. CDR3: CAWALQTDSYEQYF. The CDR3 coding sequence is TGTGCCTGGGCCCTACAGACAGATTCCTACGAGCAGTACTTC.

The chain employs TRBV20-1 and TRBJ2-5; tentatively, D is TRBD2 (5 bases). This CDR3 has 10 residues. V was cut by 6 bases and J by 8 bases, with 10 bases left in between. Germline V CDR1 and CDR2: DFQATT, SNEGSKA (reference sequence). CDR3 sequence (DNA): TGCAGTGCCTGGAGGAAAACCCAGTACTTC. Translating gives CSAWRKTQYF.

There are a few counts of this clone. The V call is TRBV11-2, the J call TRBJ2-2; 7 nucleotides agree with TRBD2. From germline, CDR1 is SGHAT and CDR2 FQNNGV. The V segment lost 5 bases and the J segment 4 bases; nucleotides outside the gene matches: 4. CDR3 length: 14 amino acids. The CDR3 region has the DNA TGTGCCAGCAGCCCAGCGGGGAGCACCGGGGAGCTGTTTTTT. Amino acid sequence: CASSPAGSTGELFF.

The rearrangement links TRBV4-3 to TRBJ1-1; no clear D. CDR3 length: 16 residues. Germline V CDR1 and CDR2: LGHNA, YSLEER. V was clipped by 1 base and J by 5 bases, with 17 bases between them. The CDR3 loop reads CASSQAWVLTGTEAFF. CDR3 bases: TGCGCCAGCAGCCAAGCCTGGGTCCTCACGGGAACTGAAGCTTTCTTT.

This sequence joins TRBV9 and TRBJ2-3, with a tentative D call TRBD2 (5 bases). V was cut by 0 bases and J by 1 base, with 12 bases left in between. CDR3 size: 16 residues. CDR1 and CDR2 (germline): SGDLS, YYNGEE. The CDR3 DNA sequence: TGTGCCAGCAGCGTAGGAGTGGGAGTAGGCACAGATACGCAGTATTTT. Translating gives CASSVGVGVGTDTQYF.

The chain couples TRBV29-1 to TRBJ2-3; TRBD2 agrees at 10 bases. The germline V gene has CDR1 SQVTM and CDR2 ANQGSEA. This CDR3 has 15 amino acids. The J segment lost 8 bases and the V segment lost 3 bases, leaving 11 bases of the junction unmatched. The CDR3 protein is CSVEFSSGSWGTQYF. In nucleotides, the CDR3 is TGCAGCGTTGAGTTTTCTAGCGGGAGTTGGGGTACGCAGTATTTT.

The CDR3 region has the DNA TGCGCCAGCAGCCGTCTAGCGGGGGGGCTCACAGATACGCAGTATTTT. Residues: CASSRLAGGLTDTQYF. The chain has TRBV4-1 and TRBJ2-3; 12 bases fit TRBD2. J was trimmed by 2 bases and V by 4 bases; bases with no gene match: 4. The CDR3 has 16 amino acids. The V gene's germline CDR1 is MGHRA and CDR2 YSYEKL.

CDR3 amino acids: CSARGVNEQFF. In DNA form, the CDR3 reads TGCAGTGCCCGGGGGGTCAATGAGCAGTTCTTC. The chain combines TRBV20-1 with TRBJ2-1, with TRBD2 matching 7 bases. Germline V gene data show CDR1 as DFQATT and CDR2 as SNEGSKA (reference sequence). The V and J ends lost 6 bases and 6 bases, in that order; junction bases with no gene match: 2. The CDR3 is 11 residues long.

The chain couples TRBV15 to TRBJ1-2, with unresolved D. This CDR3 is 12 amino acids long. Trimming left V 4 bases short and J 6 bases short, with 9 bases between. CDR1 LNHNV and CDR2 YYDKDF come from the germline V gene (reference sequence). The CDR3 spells CATSMWRDGYTF. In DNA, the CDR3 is TGTGCCACCAGCATGTGGAGGGATGGCTACACCTTC.

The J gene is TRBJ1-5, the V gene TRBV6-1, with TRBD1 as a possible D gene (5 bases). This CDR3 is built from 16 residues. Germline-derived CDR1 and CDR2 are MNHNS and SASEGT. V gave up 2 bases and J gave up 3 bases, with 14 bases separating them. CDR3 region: CASSEHGGSNNQPQHF. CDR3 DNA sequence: TGTGCCAGCAGTGAACACGGGGGGTCGAACAATCAGCCCCAGCATTTT.

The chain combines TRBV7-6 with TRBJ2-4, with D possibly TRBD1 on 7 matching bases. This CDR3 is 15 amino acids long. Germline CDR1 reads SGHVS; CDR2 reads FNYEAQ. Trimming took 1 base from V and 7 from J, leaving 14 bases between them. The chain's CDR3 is CASSLGRAGGNIQYF. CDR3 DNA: TGTGCCAGCAGCTTAGGGAGGGCAGGGGGTAACATTCAGTACTTC.

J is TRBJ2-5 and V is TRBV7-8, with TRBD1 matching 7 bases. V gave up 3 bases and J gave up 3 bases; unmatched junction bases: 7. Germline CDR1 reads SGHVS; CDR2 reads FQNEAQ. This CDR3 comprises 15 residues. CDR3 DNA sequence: TGTGCCAGCAGCTTTGGGGTCGGGACAGAAGAGACCCAGTACTTC. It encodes CASSFGVGTEETQYF.

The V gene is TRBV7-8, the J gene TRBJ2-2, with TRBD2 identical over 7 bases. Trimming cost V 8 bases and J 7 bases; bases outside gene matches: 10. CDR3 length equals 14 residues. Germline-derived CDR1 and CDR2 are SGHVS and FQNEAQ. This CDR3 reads CASPIREVDGELFF. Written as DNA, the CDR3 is TGTGCCAGCCCTATACGGGAGGTGGACGGGGAGCTGTTTTTT.

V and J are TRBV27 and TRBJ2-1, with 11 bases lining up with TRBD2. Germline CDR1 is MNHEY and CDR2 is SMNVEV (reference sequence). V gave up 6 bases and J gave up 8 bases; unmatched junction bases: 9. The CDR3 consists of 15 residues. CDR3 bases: TGTGCCAGCAGGGTTAGCGGGAGGGCCAGGGATGAGCAGTTCTTC. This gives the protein CASRVSGRARDEQFF.

Here the CDR3 reads CASSLAPRDIYGYTF. Here the CDR3 DNA reads TGTGCCAGCAGCTTAGCCCCCCGGGACATCTATGGCTACACCTTC. The chain carries TRBV11-3 and TRBJ1-2; perhaps TRBD1 as D (6 bases). V shed 1 base and J shed 4 bases, with 13 bases lying between them. The CDR3 contains 15 residues. Germline V gene data show CDR1 as SGHNT and CDR2 as YENEEA. The whole variable domain, filled in from reference TRBV11-3 and TRBJ1-2, reads EAGVVQSPRYKIIEKKQPVAFWCNPISGHNTLYWYLQNLGQGPELLIRYENEEAVDDSQLPKDRFSAERLKGVDSTLKIQPAELGDSAVYLCASSLAPRDIYGYTFGSGTRLTVV.